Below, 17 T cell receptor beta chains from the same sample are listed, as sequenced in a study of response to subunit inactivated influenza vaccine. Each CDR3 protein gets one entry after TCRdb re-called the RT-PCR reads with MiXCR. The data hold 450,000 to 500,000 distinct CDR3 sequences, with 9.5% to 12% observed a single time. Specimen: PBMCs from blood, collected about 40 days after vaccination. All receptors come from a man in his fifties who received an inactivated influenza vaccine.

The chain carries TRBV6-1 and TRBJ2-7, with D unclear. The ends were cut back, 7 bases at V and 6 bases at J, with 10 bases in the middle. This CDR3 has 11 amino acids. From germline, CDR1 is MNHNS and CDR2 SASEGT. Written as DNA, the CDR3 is TGTGCCAGCACGGGCCTACCCGAGCAGTACTTC. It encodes CASTGLPEQYF.

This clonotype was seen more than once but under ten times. For the CDR3, the DNA is TGCAGCGTTGAGCAGGCAGGGAGGGGAGAGACCCAGTACTTC. Translation: CSVEQAGRGETQYF. The chain is built from TRBV29-1 and TRBJ2-5, with 7 bases matching TRBD2. V shed 3 bases and J 4 bases; nucleotides not matched to a gene: 8. Germline CDR1 and CDR2: SQVTM and ANQGSEA. The CDR3 has 14 amino acids.

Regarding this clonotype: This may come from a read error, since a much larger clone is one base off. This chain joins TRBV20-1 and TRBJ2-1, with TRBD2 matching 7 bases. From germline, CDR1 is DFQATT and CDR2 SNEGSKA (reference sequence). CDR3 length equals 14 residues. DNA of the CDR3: TGCAGTGCTAGACCCGGCGGGAGCCCTGATGATCAGTTCTTC. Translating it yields CSARPGGSPDDQFF.

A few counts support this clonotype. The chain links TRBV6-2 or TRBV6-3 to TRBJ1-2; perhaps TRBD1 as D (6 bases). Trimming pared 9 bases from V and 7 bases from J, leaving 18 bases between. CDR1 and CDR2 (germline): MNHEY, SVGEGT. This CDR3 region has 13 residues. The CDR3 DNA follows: TGTGCCAGTAGAAGGGACACCTTGGCTGGCTACACCTTC. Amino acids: CASRRDTLAGYTF.

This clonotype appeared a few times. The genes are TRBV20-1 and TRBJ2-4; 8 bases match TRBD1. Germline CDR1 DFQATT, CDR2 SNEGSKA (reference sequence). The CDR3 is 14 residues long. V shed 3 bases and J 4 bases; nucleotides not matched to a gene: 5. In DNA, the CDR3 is TGCAGTGCTAGTAGGACAGGGTTGAAAAACATTCAGTACTTC. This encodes CSASRTGLKNIQYF.

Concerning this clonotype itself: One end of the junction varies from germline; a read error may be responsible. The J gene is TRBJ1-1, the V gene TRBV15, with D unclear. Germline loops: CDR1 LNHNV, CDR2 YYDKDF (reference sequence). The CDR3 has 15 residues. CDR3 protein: CSTSGNFGLKSEAFF. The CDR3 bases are TGTTCCACCAGCGGGAACTTCGGCCTCAAGAGCGAAGCTTTCTTT.

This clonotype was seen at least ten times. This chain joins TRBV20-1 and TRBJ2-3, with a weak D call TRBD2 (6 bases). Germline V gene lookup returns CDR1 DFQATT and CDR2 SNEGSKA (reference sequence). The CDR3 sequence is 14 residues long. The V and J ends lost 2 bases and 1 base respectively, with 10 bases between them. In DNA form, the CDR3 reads TGCAGTGCTAGACTAGCGTATCGCACAGATACGCAGTATTTT. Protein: CSARLAYRTDTQYF.

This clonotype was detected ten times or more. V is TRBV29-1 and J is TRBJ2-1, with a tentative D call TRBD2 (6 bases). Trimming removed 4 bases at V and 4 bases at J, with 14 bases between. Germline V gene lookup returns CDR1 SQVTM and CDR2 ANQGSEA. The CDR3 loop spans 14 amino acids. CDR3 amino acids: CSVGVRGTYNEQFF. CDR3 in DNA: TGCAGCGTTGGGGTCCGGGGGACTTACAATGAGCAGTTCTTC.

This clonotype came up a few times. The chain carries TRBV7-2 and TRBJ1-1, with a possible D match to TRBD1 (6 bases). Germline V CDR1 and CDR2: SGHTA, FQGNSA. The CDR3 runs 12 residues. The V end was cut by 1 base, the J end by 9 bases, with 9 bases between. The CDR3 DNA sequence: TGTGCCAGCAGCTTAGAGGGGGGAAAAGCTTTCTTT. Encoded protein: CASSLEGGKAFF.

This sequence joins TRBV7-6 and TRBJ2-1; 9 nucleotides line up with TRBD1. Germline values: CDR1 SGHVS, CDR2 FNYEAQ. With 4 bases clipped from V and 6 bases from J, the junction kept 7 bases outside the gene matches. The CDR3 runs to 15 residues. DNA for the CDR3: TGTGCCAGCAGCTGGGGGGGGACAGGGACCAATGAGCAGTTCTTC. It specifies CASSWGGTGTNEQFF.

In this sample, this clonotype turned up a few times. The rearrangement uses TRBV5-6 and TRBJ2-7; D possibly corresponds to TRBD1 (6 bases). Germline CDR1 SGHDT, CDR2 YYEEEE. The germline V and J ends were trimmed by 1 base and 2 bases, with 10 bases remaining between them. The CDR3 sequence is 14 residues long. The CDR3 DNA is TGTGCCAGCAGCTTGAACAGGGCAGCCTACGAGCAGTACTTC. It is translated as CASSLNRAAYEQYF.

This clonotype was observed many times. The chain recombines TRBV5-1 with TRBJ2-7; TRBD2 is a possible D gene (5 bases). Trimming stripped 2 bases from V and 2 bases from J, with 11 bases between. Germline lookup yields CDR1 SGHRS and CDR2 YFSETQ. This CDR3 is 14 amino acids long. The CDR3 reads CASSFSGRTYEQYF. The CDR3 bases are TGCGCCAGCAGCTTTTCGGGGAGAACCTACGAGCAGTACTTC.

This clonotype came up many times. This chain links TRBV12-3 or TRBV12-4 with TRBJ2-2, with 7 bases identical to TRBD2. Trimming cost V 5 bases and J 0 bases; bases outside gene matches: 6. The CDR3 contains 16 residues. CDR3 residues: CASSPREGANTGELFF. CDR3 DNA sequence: TGTGCCAGCAGTCCCAGGGAGGGTGCGAACACCGGGGAGCTGTTTTTT.

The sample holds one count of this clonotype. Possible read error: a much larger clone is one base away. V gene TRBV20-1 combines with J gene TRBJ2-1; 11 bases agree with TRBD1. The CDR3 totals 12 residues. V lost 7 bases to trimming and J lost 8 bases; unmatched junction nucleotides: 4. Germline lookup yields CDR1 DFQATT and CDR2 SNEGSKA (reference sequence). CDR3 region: CSDPGQGDEQFF. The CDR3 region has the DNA TGCAGTGACCCGGGACAGGGGGATGAGCAGTTCTTC.

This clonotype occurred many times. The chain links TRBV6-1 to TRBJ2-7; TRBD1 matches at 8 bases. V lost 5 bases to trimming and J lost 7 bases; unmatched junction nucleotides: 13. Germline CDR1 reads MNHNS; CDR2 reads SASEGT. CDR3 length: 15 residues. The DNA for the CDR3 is TGTGCCAGCAGTCCCACCAAGGAGACAGGGGAAGAGCAGTACTTC. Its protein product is CASSPTKETGEEQYF.

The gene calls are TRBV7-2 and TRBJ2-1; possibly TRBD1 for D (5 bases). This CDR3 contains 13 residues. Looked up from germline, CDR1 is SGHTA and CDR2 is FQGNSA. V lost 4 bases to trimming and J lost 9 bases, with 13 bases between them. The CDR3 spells CASSSDRPLEQFF. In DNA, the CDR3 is TGTGCCAGCAGCTCCGACAGACCTCTTGAGCAGTTCTTC.

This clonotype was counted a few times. The DNA for the CDR3 is TGTGCCAGCAGCCAACTACCGGGACAGGGGAACACCGGGGAGCTGTTTTTT. Amino acid sequence: CASSQLPGQGNTGELFF. The J gene is TRBJ2-2, the V gene TRBV14; 9 bases match TRBD1. The CDR3 runs to 17 residues. V lost 2 bases and J lost 1; bases outside the gene matches: 5. Germline CDR1 reads SGHDN; CDR2 reads FVKESK.